This T cell receptor (beta chain) was captured in a study of control samples from healthy donors and cancer patients. The table came from immunoSEQ multiplex PCR; TCRdb's copy has only in-frame clones and leaves some out. The repertoire holds fewer than 200,000 clones, with approximately 86% as singletons. Concerning this clone: A junction boundary mismatches the germline segment, possibly from a read error. This CDR3 is also generated by other DNA sequences in the sample.

This CDR3 is 16 amino acids long. The germline V gene encodes CDR1 SGDLS and CDR2 YYNGEE. The TCR originated in a woman aged 25 to 39 in good health. The sample comprised blood. The chain has TRBV9 and TRBJ1-2; 7 nucleotides agree with TRBD1. This chain's CDR3 is CASSSTPDGTDYGYTF. The DNA of the CDR3 is TGTGCCAGCAGCTCCACCCCCGACGGGACAGACTACGGCTACACCTTC.